Listed below are T cell receptor beta chains from one sample, sequenced in a study of cytomegalovirus exposure and HLA in healthy donors. Some clones are missing from TCRdb's copy, which holds only in-frame ones; the method was immunoSEQ multiplex PCR. Here the sample spans 150,000 to 200,000 clones, roughly 86% being singletons. The specimen sequenced was PBMCs. The receptors shown here come from a woman in her late teens or twenties in good health and CMV-seronegative. Each CDR3 is given with its conserved first and last residue. D genes are given only for firm matches. Not every row has a clone size; where given, it reads once, few, many or a size class.

TRBJ1-6,TRBV4-1,NA,NA,TGCGCCAGCAGCCAAGGTCAGGGCTTCTATAATTCACCCCTCCACTTT,CASSQGQGFYNSPLHF
TRBJ1-1,TRBV5-6,NA,NA,TGTGCCAGCGAAAGGTTGACAGGACGTTTTGGCACTGAAGCTTTCTTT,CASERLTGRFGTEAFF
TRBJ2-2,TRBV6-1,NA,NA,TGTGCCAGCAGGCAGGGTATTTACACCGGGGAGCTGTTTTTT,CASRQGIYTGELFF
TRBJ1-2,TRBV5-4,NA,NA,TGTGCCAGCAGCTTGTGGGGAGTTCGGGGCTACACCTTC,CASSLWGVRGYTF
TRBJ1-1,TRBV27,NA,once,TGTGCCAGCAGTTTATCGATTTTAAGGCGGGGATCCTGGGAGGACACTGAAGCTTTCTTT,CASSLSILRRGSWEDTEAFF
TRBJ2-3,TRBV5-4,NA,NA,TGTGCCACCCGGGACAACACAGATACGCAGTATTTT,CATRDNTDTQYF
TRBJ2-3,TRBV19,NA,NA,TGTGCCAGTAGCCCGACTAGACCGAGGACTAGCACAGATACGCAGTATTTT,CASSPTRPRTSTDTQYF
TRBJ2-1,TRBV11-2,TRBD2,NA,TGTGCCAGCAGCTTTCAAAGCGGGGTTATCAATGAGCAGTTCTTC,CASSFQSGVINEQFF
TRBJ1-2,TRBV29-1,NA,NA,TGCAGCGTTGATTCGGGTCCTCCTAACTATGGCTACACCTTC,CSVDSGPPNYGYTF
TRBJ2-3,TRBV5-4,NA,NA,TGTGCCAGCAGCTTAGTTTCGAGTACAGATACGCAGTATTTT,CASSLVSSTDTQYF
TRBJ2-4,TRBV30,NA,once,TGTGCCTGGAGCCATCATGGGTCCCTAGAAAACATTCAGTACTTC,CAWSHHGSLENIQYF
TRBJ2-1,TRBV7-3,NA,NA,TGTGCCAGCAGCTCGCGGTCCACAACCTACAATGAGCAGTTCTTC,CASSSRSTTYNEQFF
TRBJ2-7,TRBV6-1,NA,NA,TGTGCCAGCAGTGAGAAGCAGGGGACCGAGCAGTACTTC,CASSEKQGTEQYF
TRBJ2-7,TRBV5-8,TRBD2,NA,TGTGCCAGCAGCCCCCTTGAGCGGGGGAAAGACTACGAGCAGTACTTC,CASSPLERGKDYEQYF
TRBJ1-4,TRBV6-5,TRBD1,NA,TGTGCCAGCAGCCCTGGGACAGGGAGAAATGAAAAACTGTTTTTT,CASSPGTGRNEKLFF
TRBJ2-7,TRBV6-5,NA,NA,TGTGCCAGCGGTGGACACCAAAGTTACGAGCAGTACTTC,CASGGHQSYEQYF
TRBJ1-4,TRBV10-2,NA,few,TGCGCCAGCAGTGAGAACAGGGCTGATGAAAAACTGTTTTTT,CASSENRADEKLFF
TRBJ2-7,TRBV14,NA,NA,TGTGCCAGCAGCCTCACGACAGCGACCCCCCCCGAGCAGTACTTC,CASSLTTATPPEQYF
TRBJ1-1,TRBV5-1,NA,NA,TGCGCCAGCAGCTTGGTAACCACAGGGCTAGGTGAAGCTTTCTTT,CASSLVTTGLGEAFF
TRBJ2-7,TRBV5-4,TRBD2,NA,TGTGCCAGCAGCTTGGTCGCGGGAGGTGCGTACGAGCAGTACTTC,CASSLVAGGAYEQYF
TRBJ2-5,TRBV7-6,NA,NA,TGTGCCAGCAGCTTAGGTTCGGGGGTAGAGACCCAGTACTTC,CASSLGSGVETQYF
TRBJ2-7,TRBV6-5,TRBD2,NA,TGTGCCAGCACCAGACTAGCGGGGCCCTACGAGCAGTACTTC,CASTRLAGPYEQYF
TRBJ1-5,TRBV6-1,TRBD1,NA,TGTGCCAGCAGGGGGGACAGGGGAAATCAGCCCCAGCATTTT,CASRGDRGNQPQHF
TRBJ1-4,TRBV15,NA,NA,TGTGCCACCAGCAGAGATCGAAGGAGGGGAAATGAAAAACTGTTTTTT,CATSRDRRRGNEKLFF
TRBJ2-5,TRBV5-1,TRBD1,NA,TGCGCCAGCAGCTTGCCTATCGGGACAGGGCAAGAGACCCAGTACTTC,CASSLPIGTGQETQYF
TRBJ2-7,TRBV6-5,TRBD2,NA,TGTGCCAGCAGCTCCACTAGCGGGGGCTACGAGCAGTACTTC,CASSSTSGGYEQYF